The 30 T cell receptor beta chains listed next were all sequenced from one sample in a study of early T cells in non-severe SARS-CoV-2 infection. TCRdb re-analysed the 5' RACE reads in MiXCR, keeping a single row per CDR3 protein. Of tens of thousands of distinct CDR3 sequences listed, roughly 12% are singletons. Sequencing used whole blood. Every receptor here comes from an adult who was a healthcare worker with PCR-confirmed SARS-CoV-2 infection or an uninfected control (not recorded which).

This clonotype showed up just a few times. The gene calls are TRBV18 and TRBJ2-7; the match to TRBD1 covers 7 bases. Germline CDR1 is KGHSH and CDR2 is LQKENI. With V trimmed by 2 bases and J by 2 bases, 3 bases remained unmatched. The CDR3 sequence is 14 residues long. The CDR3 here is CASSPDRVAYEQYF. CDR3 DNA: TGTGCCAGCTCACCAGACAGGGTCGCCTACGAGCAGTACTTC. Using reference TRBV18 and TRBJ2-7 for the parts outside the CDR3, the full variable domain is NAGVMQNPRHLVRRRGQEARLRCSPMKGHSHVYWYRQLPEEGLKFMVYLQKENIIDESGMPKERFSAEFPKEGPSILRIQQVVRGDSAAYFCASSPDRVAYEQYFGPGTRLTVT.

This clonotype was recorded a few times. This sequence joins TRBV5-1 and TRBJ2-3; 9 nucleotides agree with TRBD1. Looked up from germline, CDR1 is SGHRS and CDR2 is YFSETQ. This CDR3 region has 16 residues. Unmatched junction bases numbered 10, after V lost 4 bases and J lost 4 bases. The CDR3 loop reads CASSTGTGRRSDTQYF. The CDR3 DNA follows: TGCGCCAGCAGCACCGGGACAGGGAGAAGGTCAGATACGCAGTATTTT.

Many counts were recorded for this clonotype. The chain links TRBV19 to TRBJ1-2, with unresolved D. The germline gives CDR1 LNHDA, CDR2 SQIVND (reference sequence). The CDR3 has 14 residues. The V end lost 6 bases, the J end lost 8 bases, and 19 bases lay between the germline ends. The CDR3 sequence: CASSQLLGVAGYTF. The CDR3 DNA follows: TGTGCCAGTAGCCAACTCCTCGGGGTCGCCGGCTACACCTTC.

This clonotype was seen a handful of times. The gene calls are TRBV9 and TRBJ1-3; D remains unclear. The CDR3 totals 15 residues. Germline CDR1 and CDR2: SGDLS and YYNGEE. V was trimmed by 0 bases and J by 0 bases, leaving 7 bases between them. The CDR3 region is CASSVGSLSGNTIYF. CDR3 coding DNA: TGTGCCAGCAGCGTAGGATCACTCTCTGGAAACACCATATATTTT.

This clonotype was found many times. The genes are TRBV20-1 and TRBJ2-2; D ambiguous. The CDR3 is 11 residues long. Trimming stripped 1 base from V and 6 bases from J, with 3 bases between. Germline CDR1 DFQATT, CDR2 SNEGSKA (reference sequence). The CDR3 nucleotides are TGCAGTGCTAGAGGGTCCGGGGAGCTGTTTTTT. It codes for CSARGSGELFF.

This clonotype was detected only a few times. CDR3 protein: CASSFSAANYGYTF. CDR3 in DNA: TGTGCCAGCAGTTTTTCCGCAGCAAACTATGGCTACACCTTC. The gene calls are TRBV12-3 or TRBV12-4 and TRBJ1-2; D not certain. V lost 3 bases and J 2 bases, leaving 10 bases between the germline ends. This CDR3 has 14 residues.

There are a few counts of this clonotype. This chain connects TRBV10-1 to TRBJ1-5, with D tentatively TRBD1 (5 bases). Germline CDR1 and CDR2: WNHNN and SYGVQD (reference sequence). V was cut by 0 bases and J by 5 bases, with 17 bases left in between. The CDR3 spans 17 residues. CDR3 sequence (DNA): TGCGCCAGCAGTGAGTCTTCTCGAGAGGGACGGCATCAGCCCCAGCATTTT. Translating gives CASSESSREGRHQPQHF.

This clonotype was detected only a few times. The chain is built from TRBV5-1 and TRBJ1-5; 9 bases are shared with TRBD1. Trimming cost V 7 bases and J 3 bases; bases outside gene matches: 8. Germline loops: CDR1 SGHRS, CDR2 YFSETQ. There are 15 residues in the CDR3. The CDR3 bases are TGCGCCAGCGCGATCACAGGGGGCGACAATCAGCCCCAGCATTTT. Amino acids: CASAITGGDNQPQHF.

This chain joins TRBV5-1 and TRBJ1-1; D is undetermined. There are 14 residues in the CDR3. The germline V and J ends were trimmed by 0 bases and 2 bases, with 8 bases remaining between them. CDR1 is SGHRS and CDR2 is YFSETQ in the germline V gene. The CDR3 bases are TGCGCCAGCAGCTTGGGCACAATCAACACTGAAGCTTTCTTT. This codes for CASSLGTINTEAFF.

The sample holds many counts of this clonotype. This sequence joins TRBV25-1 and TRBJ2-7, with 9 bases lining up with TRBD2. V was clipped by 4 bases and J by 1 base; unmatched bases: 2. Germline V gene lookup returns CDR1 MGHDK and CDR2 SYGVNS. The CDR3 covers 14 residues. The chain's CDR3 is CASSASGGSYEQYF. The CDR3 DNA sequence: TGTGCCAGCAGTGCGAGCGGGGGGTCCTACGAGCAGTACTTC.

The V call is TRBV7-9, the J call TRBJ2-2, with unresolved D. The CDR3 runs 18 residues. From germline, CDR1 is SEHNR and CDR2 FQNEAQ (reference sequence). V was shortened by 5 bases and J by 0 bases, with 19 bases between the two germline ends. CDR3 in amino acids: CASSPREKDASNTGELFF. CDR3 sequence (DNA): TGTGCCAGCAGCCCTCGAGAGAAGGACGCCTCGAACACCGGGGAGCTGTTTTTT.

The rearrangement joins TRBV5-1 to TRBJ1-2; D possibly corresponds to TRBD1 (5 bases). The CDR3 has 13 residues. CDR1 SGHRS and CDR2 YFSETQ come from the germline V gene. Trimming shortened V by 0 bases and J by 8 bases, and 11 bases separated the two germline ends. As DNA, the CDR3 is TGCGCCAGCAGCTTGGAGGGACGCGGGGGCTACACCTTC. Amino acids: CASSLEGRGGYTF.

This clonotype has more than one count but fewer than ten. The V and J genes are TRBV7-2 and TRBJ1-3; TRBD1 aligns across 7 bases. Germline CDR1 SGHTA, CDR2 FQGNSA. The CDR3 covers 16 residues. The junction had 5 bases not matched to a gene; V was cut back by 1 base and J by 2 bases. CDR3 nucleotides: TGTGCCAGCAGCTTAGTGGGAGGGGGCACTGGAAACACCATATATTTT. This codes for CASSLVGGGTGNTIYF.

This clonotype was seen repeatedly, ten times or more. This chain uses TRBV7-9 with TRBJ1-4; 7 bases are shared with TRBD1. Trimming removed 6 bases from V and 10 bases from J; junction bases left unmatched: 17. Looked up from germline, CDR1 is SEHNR and CDR2 is FQNEAQ (reference sequence). The CDR3 sequence is 16 residues long. The CDR3, as DNA: TGTGCCAGCAGTTTCTCCCGGGACAGATTACGTGGAAAACTGTTTTTT. Protein product: CASSFSRDRLRGKLFF.

V usage is TRBV11-2 and J usage is TRBJ2-1; TRBD2 matches 8 bases. The J segment lost 7 bases and the V segment lost 3 bases, leaving 8 bases of the junction unmatched. The CDR3 is made up of 15 amino acids. Germline CDR1 and CDR2: SGHAT and FQNNGV. The CDR3 bases are TGTGCCAGCAGCTTCGGGACTAGGAACGGAAATGAGCAGTTCTTC. Translated: CASSFGTRNGNEQFF.

A note on this clonotype: Compared with germline, one end of the junction differs, possibly owing to a read error. The chain has TRBV7-2 and TRBJ2-3; weak D call: TRBD2 (6 bases). CDR1 and CDR2 from the germline V gene are SGHTA and FQGNSA. The CDR3 has 15 amino acids. The chain's CDR3 is CASSLAGTGAHTQFF. In DNA form, the CDR3 reads TGTGCCAGCAGCTTAGCCGGGACTGGGGCACATACGCAGTTTTTT.

The chain carries TRBV29-1 and TRBJ2-1; tentative D call: TRBD2 (6 bases). This CDR3 has 17 amino acids. Germline assignment: CDR1 SQVTM and CDR2 ANQGSEA. V lost 6 bases, J lost 3 bases, and 24 bases lay in between. This CDR3 is CSVETLVGRGFYNEQFF. CDR3 sequence (DNA): TGCAGCGTCGAGACCTTGGTGGGGCGGGGCTTCTACAATGAGCAGTTCTTC.

This clonotype was seen a handful of times. The V call is TRBV5-1, the J call TRBJ2-5; D perhaps matches TRBD1 (6 bases). CDR3 size: 17 residues. Germline V gene sequence: CDR1 SGHRS, CDR2 YFSETQ. V was trimmed by 2 bases and J by 2 bases, leaving 19 bases between them. The chain's CDR3 is CASSFLQGLWDQETQYF. CDR3 DNA sequence: TGCGCCAGCAGCTTTCTTCAGGGGCTTTGGGATCAAGAGACCCAGTACTTC.

This clonotype was counted between two and nine times. The chain is built from TRBV30 and TRBJ2-1; TRBD1 agrees at 8 bases. The CDR3 runs 14 residues. The germline V gene has CDR1 GTSNPN and CDR2 SVGIG (reference sequence). V lost 8 bases to trimming and J lost 0 bases; unmatched junction nucleotides: 6. CDR3 sequence reads: CAGQGLSSYNEQFF. The CDR3 nucleotides are TGTGCCGGACAGGGCCTCAGCTCCTACAATGAGCAGTTCTTC.

This clonotype came up many times. The chain couples TRBV5-6 to TRBJ1-2, with 7 nucleotides matching TRBD1. V lost 2 bases, J lost 7 bases, and 2 bases stayed unmatched. The CDR3 is 12 residues long. Germline assignment: CDR1 SGHDT and CDR2 YYEEEE. CDR3: CASSFGQVGYTF. The CDR3 DNA reads as TGTGCCAGCAGCTTTGGACAGGTTGGCTACACCTTC.

The chain links TRBV7-6 to TRBJ2-1; D gene ambiguous. Between the trimmed V and J ends, which lost 3 bases and 0 bases, there was a span of 9 bases. Germline V gene sequence: CDR1 SGHVS, CDR2 FNYEAQ. CDR3 length: 15 residues. This CDR3 is CASSFGVSSYNEQFF. In DNA form, the CDR3 reads TGTGCCAGCAGCTTCGGAGTAAGCTCCTACAATGAGCAGTTCTTC.

The chain's CDR3 is CASSWASGYSYNEQFF. CDR3 nucleotides: TGTGCCAGCAGTTGGGCTAGCGGGTACTCCTACAATGAGCAGTTCTTC. This sequence joins TRBV12-3 or TRBV12-4 and TRBJ2-1, with 8 bases that match TRBD2. CDR3 length: 16 residues. Losses at the gene ends were 4 bases for V and 0 bases for J; bases not matched to a gene: 5.

This chain connects TRBV6-5 to TRBJ1-3; a weak D match, TRBD1 (5 bases). V was shortened by 7 bases and J by 0 bases, with 13 bases between the two germline ends. CDR3 length equals 15 residues. The germline V gene encodes CDR1 MNHEY and CDR2 SVGAGI. The CDR3 loop is CASTRDSGSGNTIYF. CDR3 sequence (DNA): TGTGCCAGCACCCGGGACTCAGGCTCTGGAAACACCATATATTTT.

This clonotype showed up just a few times. V and J are TRBV19 and TRBJ2-1; D is possibly TRBD2 (5 bases). This CDR3 has 13 residues. The germline V gene encodes CDR1 LNHDA and CDR2 SQIVND (reference sequence). Trimming took off 4 bases at V and 9 bases at J, with 13 bases between the two ends. CDR3: CASSSGGLGEQFF. The CDR3 DNA reads TGTGCCAGTAGTAGCGGAGGTTTGGGTGAGCAGTTCTTC. Combining the CDR3 with reference TRBV19 and TRBJ2-1 gives the whole variable domain DGGITQSPKYLFRKEGQNVTLSCEQNLNHDAMYWYRQDPGQGLRLIYYSQIVNDFQKGDIAEGYSVSREKKESFPLTVTSAQKNPTAFYLCASSSGGLGEQFFGPGTRLTVL.

This clonotype was found a few times. J is TRBJ2-7 and V is TRBV6-1; TRBD1 might be the D (6 bases). The germline V and J ends were trimmed by 7 bases and 6 bases, with 13 bases remaining between them. The CDR3 consists of 12 residues. Germline V gives CDR1 MNHNS, CDR2 SASEGT. CDR3 protein: CASITGFGEQYF. CDR3 sequence (DNA): TGTGCCAGCATAACAGGGTTTGGCGAGCAGTACTTC.

There are a few counts of this clonotype. The chain employs TRBV20-1 and TRBJ2-3, with D uncertain. Per germline, CDR1 DFQATT and CDR2 SNEGSKA (reference sequence). The CDR3 covers 11 residues. With 8 bases removed from V and 1 base from J, the gap between germline ends came to 7 bases. The CDR3 DNA is TGCAGTTCTGTGGGCACAGATACGCAGTATTTT. It specifies CSSVGTDTQYF.

This clonotype was seen a handful of times. The chain combines TRBV7-9 with TRBJ2-3; no clear D gene. This CDR3 region has 13 residues. Germline V CDR1 and CDR2: SEHNR, FQNEAQ (reference sequence). V shed 5 bases and J shed 2 bases, with 8 bases lying between them. CDR3 loop: CASSLAHTDTQYF. CDR3 nucleotide sequence: TGTGCCAGCAGCCTTGCACACACAGATACGCAGTATTTT.

This clonotype occurred many times. V usage is TRBV9 and J usage is TRBJ2-7; possible D gene TRBD2, 5 bases. The germline gives CDR1 SGDLS, CDR2 YYNGEE. The CDR3 extends over 14 amino acids. Trimming pared 3 bases from V and 4 bases from J, leaving 14 bases between. The CDR3 sequence is CASSERTVGYEQYF. CDR3 in DNA: TGTGCCAGCAGCGAACGGACTGTGGGTTACGAGCAGTACTTC.

This clonotype was observed at least ten times. The rearrangement joins TRBV29-1 to TRBJ2-5; 9 bases fit TRBD1. The CDR3 is made up of 14 amino acids. In germline, CDR1 is SQVTM, CDR2 ANQGSEA. The V segment lost 6 bases and the J segment 3 bases; nucleotides outside the gene matches: 8. The CDR3 here is CSVQAGTGKETQYF. The CDR3 DNA follows: TGCAGCGTCCAAGCCGGGACAGGGAAAGAGACCCAGTACTTC.

This clonotype was seen a few times. This rearrangement joins TRBV9 to TRBJ2-1, with 10 bases matching TRBD2. V was clipped by 0 bases and J by 4 bases; unmatched bases: 10. The CDR3 totals 18 residues. Germline CDR1 is SGDLS and CDR2 is YYNGEE. The CDR3 reads CASSVDVGGLADYNEQFF. DNA for the CDR3: TGTGCCAGCAGCGTAGACGTTGGAGGACTAGCGGATTACAATGAGCAGTTCTTC.